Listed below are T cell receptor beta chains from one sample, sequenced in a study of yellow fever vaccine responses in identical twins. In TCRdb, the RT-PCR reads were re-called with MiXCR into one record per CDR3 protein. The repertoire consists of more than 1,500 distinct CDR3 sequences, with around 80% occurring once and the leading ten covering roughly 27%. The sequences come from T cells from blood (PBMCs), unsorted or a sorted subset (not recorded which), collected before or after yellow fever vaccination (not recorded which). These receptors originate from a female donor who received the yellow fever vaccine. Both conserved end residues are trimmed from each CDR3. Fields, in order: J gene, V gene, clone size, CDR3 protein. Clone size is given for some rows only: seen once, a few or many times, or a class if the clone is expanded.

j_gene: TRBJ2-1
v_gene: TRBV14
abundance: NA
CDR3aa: ASSPYPGLAGTQSSYNEQF

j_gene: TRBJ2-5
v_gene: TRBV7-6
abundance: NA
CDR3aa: ASSSGMTGKETQY

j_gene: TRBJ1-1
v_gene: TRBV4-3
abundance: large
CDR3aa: ASSQDSLGQAEAF

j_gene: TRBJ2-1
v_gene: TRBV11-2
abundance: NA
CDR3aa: ASMSSSGYNEQF

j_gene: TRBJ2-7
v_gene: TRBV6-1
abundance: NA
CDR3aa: ASRGGRGDEQY

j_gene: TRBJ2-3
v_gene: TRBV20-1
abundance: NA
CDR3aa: SARLASADTQY

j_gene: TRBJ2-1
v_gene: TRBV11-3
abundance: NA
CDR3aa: ASSGTSGRARVEQF

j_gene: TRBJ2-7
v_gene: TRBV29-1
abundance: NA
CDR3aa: SVVAPYYEQY

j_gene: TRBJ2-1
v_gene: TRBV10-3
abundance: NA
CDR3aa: AISDSGGQGVNEQF

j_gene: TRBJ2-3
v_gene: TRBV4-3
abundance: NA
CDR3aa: ASSQRVTDTQY

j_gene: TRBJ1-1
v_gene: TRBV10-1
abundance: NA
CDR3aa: ASSEGRQNTEAF

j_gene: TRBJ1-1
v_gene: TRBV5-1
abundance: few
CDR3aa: ASSSQSPKNTEAF

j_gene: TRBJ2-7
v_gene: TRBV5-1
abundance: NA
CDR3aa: ASSLVTSGSYEQY

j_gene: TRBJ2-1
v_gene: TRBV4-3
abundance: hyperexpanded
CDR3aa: ASSQDALSSYNEQF

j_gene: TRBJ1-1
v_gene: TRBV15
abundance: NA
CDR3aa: ATSRDLRTRGTEAF

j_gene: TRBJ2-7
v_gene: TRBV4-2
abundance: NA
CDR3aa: ASSDRTSGIGEQY

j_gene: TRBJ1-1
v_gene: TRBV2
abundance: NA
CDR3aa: ASSEAERAEAF

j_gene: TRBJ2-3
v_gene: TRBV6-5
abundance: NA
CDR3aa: ASSSHRELIADTQY

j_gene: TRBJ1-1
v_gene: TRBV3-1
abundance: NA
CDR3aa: ASSPGNLNTEAF

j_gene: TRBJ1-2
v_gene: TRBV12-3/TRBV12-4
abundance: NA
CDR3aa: ASSPTIVRGGLSYT

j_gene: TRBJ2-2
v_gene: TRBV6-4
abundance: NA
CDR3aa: ASSDFDTGELF

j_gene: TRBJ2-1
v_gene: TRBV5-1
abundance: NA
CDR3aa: ASSNLPAGTSYNEQF

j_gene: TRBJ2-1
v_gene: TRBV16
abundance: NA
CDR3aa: ASSKGGLAGVKEQF

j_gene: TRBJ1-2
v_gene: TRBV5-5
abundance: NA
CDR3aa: ASSLGTLRANYGYT

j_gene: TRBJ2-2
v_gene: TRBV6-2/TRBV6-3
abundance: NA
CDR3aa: ASRRTEVVGELF

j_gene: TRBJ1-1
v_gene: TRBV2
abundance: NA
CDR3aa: ASSDGPGWTEAF

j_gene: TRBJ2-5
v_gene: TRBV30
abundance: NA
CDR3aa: AWGVGESGETQY

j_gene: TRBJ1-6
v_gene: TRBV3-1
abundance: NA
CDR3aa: ASSPADRGNSPLH

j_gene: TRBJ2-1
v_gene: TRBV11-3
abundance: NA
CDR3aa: ASSSAVYNEQF

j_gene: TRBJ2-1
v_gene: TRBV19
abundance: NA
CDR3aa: ASSIQGPNEQF

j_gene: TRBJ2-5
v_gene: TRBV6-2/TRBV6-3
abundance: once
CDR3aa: ASSYPAGEGQETQY

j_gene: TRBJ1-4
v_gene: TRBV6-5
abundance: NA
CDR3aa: ASSYSSAGGNEKLF

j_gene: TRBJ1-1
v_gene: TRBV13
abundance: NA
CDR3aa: ASRKQGASTEAF

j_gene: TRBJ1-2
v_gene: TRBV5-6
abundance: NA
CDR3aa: ASSKNSRFIGYGYT

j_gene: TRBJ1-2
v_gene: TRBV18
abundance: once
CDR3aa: ASSPPAANYGYT

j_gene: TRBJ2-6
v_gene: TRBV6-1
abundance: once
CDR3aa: ASSEAGGDGANVLT

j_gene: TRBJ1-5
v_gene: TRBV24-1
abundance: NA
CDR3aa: ATSDFGTGGVHQPQH

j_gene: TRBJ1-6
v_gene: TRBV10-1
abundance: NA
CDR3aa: ASSAERSNSPLH

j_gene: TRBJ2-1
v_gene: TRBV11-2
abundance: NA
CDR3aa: ASSSGQGHNEQF

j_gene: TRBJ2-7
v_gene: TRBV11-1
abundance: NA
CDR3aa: ASSATTLSSYEQY

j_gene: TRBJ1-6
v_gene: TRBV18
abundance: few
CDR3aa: ASSRGTDNSPLH

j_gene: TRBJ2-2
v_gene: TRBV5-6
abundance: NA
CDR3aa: ASSLAMGSTGELF

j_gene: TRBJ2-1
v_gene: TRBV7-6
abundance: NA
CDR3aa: ACSPSPSDYNEQF

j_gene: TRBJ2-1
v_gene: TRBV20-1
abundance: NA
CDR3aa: SARKRERAGEQF

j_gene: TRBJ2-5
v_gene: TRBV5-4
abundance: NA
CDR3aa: ASSPSPLAGKETQY

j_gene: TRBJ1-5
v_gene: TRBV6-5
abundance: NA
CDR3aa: ASSYVREGGLGPQH

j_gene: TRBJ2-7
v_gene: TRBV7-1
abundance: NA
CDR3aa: ASSSKRAGHEQY

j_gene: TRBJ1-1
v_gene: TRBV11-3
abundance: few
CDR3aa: ASSPGGGNTEAF

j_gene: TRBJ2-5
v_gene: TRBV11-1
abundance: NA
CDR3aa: ASSATDRGGQETQY

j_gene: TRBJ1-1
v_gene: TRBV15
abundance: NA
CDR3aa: ATSETDGTEAF

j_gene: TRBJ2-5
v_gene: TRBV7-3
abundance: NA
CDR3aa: ASSSGLLETQY

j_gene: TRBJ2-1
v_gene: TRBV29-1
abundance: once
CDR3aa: SVDRGRALDEQF

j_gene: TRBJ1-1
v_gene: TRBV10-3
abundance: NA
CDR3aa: AISEQIENEAF

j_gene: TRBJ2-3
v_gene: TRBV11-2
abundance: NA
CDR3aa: ASSPTSGGASQY

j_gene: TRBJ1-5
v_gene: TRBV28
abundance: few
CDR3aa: ASSFNRDIQPQH